A single sample is the source of the 13 T cell receptor beta chains below, sequenced in a study of cytomegalovirus exposure and HLA in healthy donors (dated 2017 in TCRdb). Receptors were amplified or captured by the immunoSEQ multiplex PCR assay. The multiplex PCR relied on a mix of 60 forward primers for TCR Vbeta segments and 13 reverse primers for TCR Jbeta segments. What TCRdb holds here is the immuneACCESS table cut down to in-frame rearrangements. Part of the clones is not present; checked against another copy, under half of the missing clones reflect an unresolved V gene, and the others are unexplained. The table for this sample lists nearly 95,000 clones; 60% to 80% of them were counted only once. The ten largest clones capture 3% to 4% of the sample. Sequencing was done on a sample of PBMCs. These receptors were collected from a woman in her forties in good health and CMV-seronegative.

The rearrangement uses TRBV4-1 and TRBJ2-2; 9 bases are shared with TRBD1. This CDR3 spans 15 amino acids. V trimming: 5 bases; J trimming: 6 bases; junction bases outside the gene matches: 7. Germline V gene sequence: CDR1 MGHRA, CDR2 YSYEKL. The CDR3 spells CASSSLGQGAGELFF. The CDR3 coding sequence is TGCGCCAGCAGCTCGTTGGGACAGGGCGCCGGGGAGCTGTTTTTT.

The rearrangement links TRBV19 to TRBJ1-2, with D hard to call. Trimming stripped 5 bases from V and 3 bases from J, with 7 bases between. CDR1 LNHDA and CDR2 SQIVND come from the germline V gene (reference sequence). The CDR3 has 12 amino acids. The CDR3 reads CASSEAYYGYTF. DNA of the CDR3: TGTGCCAGTAGTGAGGCCTACTATGGCTACACCTTC.

The J gene is TRBJ1-1, the V gene TRBV7-9, with 9 bases lining up with TRBD1. Germline-derived CDR1 and CDR2 are SEHNR and FQNEAQ (reference sequence). V lost 5 bases, J lost 5 bases, and 6 bases stayed unmatched. The CDR3 contains 14 residues. The CDR3 sequence is CASSLGQGSTEAFF. The CDR3 DNA reads as TGTGCCAGCAGCCTAGGACAGGGGTCTACTGAAGCTTTCTTT. Full variable domain (outside the CDR3, taken from reference TRBV7-9 and TRBJ1-1): DTGVSQNPRHKITKRGQNVTFRCDPISEHNRLYWYRQTLGQGPEFLTYFQNEAQLEKSRLLSDRFSAERPKGSFSTLEIQRTEQGDSAMYLCASSLGQGSTEAFFGQGTRLTVV.

The chain couples TRBV5-4 to TRBJ1-6, with D perhaps matching TRBD1 (5 bases). Per germline, CDR1 SGHNT and CDR2 YYREEE (reference sequence). The V and J ends lost 4 bases and 7 bases respectively, with 18 bases between them. The length of the CDR3 is 16 residues. The CDR3: CASSQLGSRENSPLHF. For the CDR3, the DNA is TGTGCCAGCAGCCAGCTCGGGAGCAGGGAAAATTCACCCCTCCACTTT.

V and J are TRBV28 and TRBJ1-2, with D tentatively TRBD1 (5 bases). V lost 5 bases, J lost 8 bases, and 9 bases lay in between. CDR1 is MDHEN, CDR2 SYDVKM, per germline. This CDR3 region has 11 residues. CDR3 region: CASSTNRGYTF. In DNA form, the CDR3 reads TGTGCCAGCAGTACGAACAGGGGCTACACCTTC.

The V and J genes are TRBV5-4 and TRBJ1-2; D is perhaps TRBD1 (5 bases). The CDR3 runs 13 residues. Germline CDR1 SGHNT, CDR2 YYREEE (reference sequence). Trimming removed 0 bases from V and 8 bases from J, with 11 bases in between. The CDR3 loop is CASSLAGQGGYTF. The CDR3, as DNA: TGTGCCAGCAGCTTGGCCGGCCAGGGCGGCTACACCTTC.

The V gene is TRBV5-4, the J gene TRBJ1-2, with 7 bases matching TRBD1. There are 15 residues in the CDR3. Unmatched junction bases numbered 14, after V lost 5 bases and J lost 7 bases. Germline V gives CDR1 SGHNT, CDR2 YYREEE (reference sequence). The CDR3 here is CASRDQRTGECGYTF. The CDR3 region has the DNA TGTGCCAGCAGGGATCAACGCACAGGGGAGTGTGGCTACACCTTC.

V and J are TRBV6-1 and TRBJ2-1, with 12 positions matching TRBD1. V shed 4 bases and J 7 bases; nucleotides not matched to a gene: 11. Per the germline V gene, CDR1 is MNHNS and CDR2 is SASEGT. The CDR3 is 17 amino acids. Here the CDR3 DNA reads TGTGCCAGCAGTGGCTCACCTGGGACAGGGGGCTTGAATGAGCAGTTCTTC. Encoded protein: CASSGSPGTGGLNEQFF.

This chain uses TRBV5-1 with TRBJ2-7; no clear D gene. Germline CDR1 is SGHRS and CDR2 is YFSETQ. The CDR3 has 13 amino acids. Deletions cut 6 bases from V and 2 bases from J, with 12 bases between. CDR3 sequence (DNA): TGCGCCAGCACCCCTCGAGGAACCTACGAGCAGTACTTC. Its protein product is CASTPRGTYEQYF.

V gene TRBV4-3 combines with J gene TRBJ1-6, with D uncertain. Per germline, CDR1 LGHNA and CDR2 YSLEER. Deletions cut 0 bases from V and 14 bases from J, with 11 bases between. CDR3 length: 13 residues. The DNA of the CDR3 is TGCGCCAGCAGCCAAGATCTGGCTCCTGCCCTCCACTTT. As protein: CASSQDLAPALHF.

CDR3 sequence (DNA): TGTGCCAGCAGCCCGAGGACTAGCGGGGTCTACGAGCAGTACTTC. Encoded protein: CASSPRTSGVYEQYF. The V call is TRBV7-8, the J call TRBJ2-7; 12 bases align to TRBD2. J gave up 3 bases and V 5 bases, and 5 bases lay outside the gene matches. The germline V gene encodes CDR1 SGHVS and CDR2 FQNEAQ. The CDR3 runs 15 residues.

CDR3 residues: CASSGLGNTIYF. DNA of the CDR3: TGTGCCAGCAGTGGACTAGGAAACACCATATATTTT. The genes are TRBV6-1 and TRBJ1-3, with D unclear. Trimming took off 4 bases at V and 4 bases at J, with 5 bases between the two ends. This CDR3 is built from 12 residues. Germline assignment: CDR1 MNHNS and CDR2 SASEGT.

The chain joins TRBV5-5 to TRBJ2-7, with a possible D match to TRBD1 (6 bases). Germline values: CDR1 SGHKS, CDR2 YYEKEE (reference sequence). V was shortened by 0 bases and J by 5 bases, with 6 bases between the two germline ends. This CDR3 contains 12 residues. In DNA, the CDR3 is TGTGCCAGCAGCTTGGGGGACAACGAGCAGTACTTC. Its translation is CASSLGDNEQYF.